These 18 T cell receptor beta chains share one sample of origin, sequenced in a study of T cells in Graves' hyperthyroidism and ophthalmopathy. Researchers took RNA transcripts and amplified the TCR beta CDR3 regions from them. Primed by the HTBI set, a first-round RT-PCR was run on the TCR CDR3. MiXCR was run by TCRdb on the multiplex PCR reads, yielding one entry per CDR3 protein. The repertoire holds about 720,000 distinct CDR3 sequences, with around 20% as singletons. Specimen: blood. All receptors come from a woman in her forties or fifties with Graves' hyperthyroidism that later progressed to Graves' ophthalmopathy.

This clonotype was seen many times. V and J are TRBV12-3 or TRBV12-4 and TRBJ1-3, with no clear D. The CDR3 extends over 14 amino acids. The germline V and J ends were trimmed by 2 bases and 8 bases, with 13 bases remaining between them. The CDR3 sequence is CASSLRHRLDTIYF. Written as DNA, the CDR3 is TGTGCCAGCAGTTTACGACACCGGTTAGACACCATATATTTT.

The V and J genes are TRBV27 and TRBJ1-6; 8 bases match TRBD1. Trimming cost V 5 bases and J 8 bases; bases outside gene matches: 8. The CDR3 length is 15 residues. Germline V gives CDR1 MNHEY, CDR2 SMNVEV (reference sequence). The DNA of the CDR3 is TGTGCCAGCAGTCCAGGGCAGGGGGCTCATTCACCCCTCCACTTT. Protein product: CASSPGQGAHSPLHF.

This rearrangement joins TRBV15 to TRBJ1-2; TRBD1 agrees at 7 bases. Trimming removed 3 bases from V and 4 bases from J; junction bases left unmatched: 17. The CDR3 sequence is 18 residues long. Germline V gene data show CDR1 as LNHNV and CDR2 as YYDKDF (reference sequence). In DNA, the CDR3 is TGTGCCACCAGCAGCAGCTCCCCGGCGGGACAGTCAGTCTATGGCTACACCTTC. It yields the protein CATSSSSPAGQSVYGYTF.

The sample holds many counts of this clonotype. This chain links TRBV29-1 with TRBJ1-2, with D maybe TRBD1 (5 bases). Germline values: CDR1 SQVTM, CDR2 ANQGSEA. V lost 3 bases and J lost 2, with 19 bases in between. CDR3 length: 16 residues. CDR3 sequence: CSVDRSTGAMNYGYTF. DNA of the CDR3: TGCAGCGTTGACCGGTCCACAGGAGCAATGAACTATGGCTACACCTTC.

The rearrangement uses TRBV6-5 and TRBJ1-3; D is unresolved. The germline V gene has CDR1 MNHEY and CDR2 SVGAGI. Trimming shortened V by 4 bases and J by 0 bases, and 10 bases separated the two germline ends. The CDR3 is 15 amino acids. CDR3 sequence reads: CASSLDESSGNTIYF. As DNA, the CDR3 is TGTGCCAGCAGTTTGGACGAAAGCTCTGGAAACACCATATATTTT.

This clonotype was seen a handful of times. This chain uses TRBV7-2 with TRBJ1-5, with a possible D match to TRBD1 (5 bases). With 1 base removed from V and 4 bases from J, the gap between germline ends came to 20 bases. The CDR3 has 18 residues. CDR1 SGHTA and CDR2 FQGNSA come from the germline V gene. The DNA of the CDR3 is TGTGCCAGCAGCTTAGTAATGTGGAGGGGAGGGGCGAATCAGCCCCAGCATTTT. Protein product: CASSLVMWRGGANQPQHF.

This clonotype was seen repeatedly, ten times or more. The chain recombines TRBV5-1 with TRBJ1-6; D possibly corresponds to TRBD1 (6 bases). This CDR3 region has 15 residues. Trimming pared 4 bases from V and 5 bases from J, leaving 13 bases between. Per the germline V gene, CDR1 is SGHRS and CDR2 is YFSETQ. The CDR3 sequence is CASSPFAGDNSPLHF. The CDR3 bases are TGCGCCAGCAGCCCTTTTGCAGGGGATAATTCACCCCTCCACTTT.

This clonotype was seen more than once but under ten times. The rearrangement uses TRBV7-9 and TRBJ2-1; D is possibly TRBD2 (5 bases). Between the trimmed V and J ends, which lost 5 bases and 7 bases, there was a span of 12 bases. The germline V gene encodes CDR1 SEHNR and CDR2 FQNEAQ (reference sequence). This CDR3 is 13 amino acids long. Here the CDR3 DNA reads TGTGCCAGCAGCCCATCTTTAGCGAATGAGCAGTTCTTC. It translates to CASSPSLANEQFF.

Regarding this clonotype: A much larger clone differs by one base, so this may be a read error. The chain has TRBV9 and TRBJ2-7, with a possible D match to TRBD1 (5 bases). This CDR3 region has 14 residues. Trimming stripped 6 bases from V and 5 bases from J, with 18 bases between. Germline CDR1 reads SGDLS; CDR2 reads YYNGEE. In DNA, the CDR3 is TGTGCCAGCACCGAGGCAGGGATGGAAGACGAGCAGTACTTC. It codes for CASTEAGMEDEQYF.

Notes on this clonotype: This could be a read error, since a much larger clone is one nucleotide away. The chain employs TRBV20-1 and TRBJ2-2; 9 nucleotides line up with TRBD1. Germline V lookup: CDR1 DFQATT, CDR2 SNEGSKA (reference sequence). The CDR3 extends over 14 amino acids. The CDR3 DNA follows: TGCAGTGCTAGGCGGGACAGGGCCACCGGGGAGCTGCTTTTT. Translating it yields CSARRDRATGELLF.

This clonotype was seen a few times. The genes are TRBV6-1 and TRBJ2-7; the D gene is possibly TRBD2 (6 bases). Trimming cost V 5 bases and J 2 bases, with 22 bases left between them. This CDR3 region has 17 residues. Germline assignment: CDR1 MNHNS and CDR2 SASEGT. The CDR3 sequence is CASSYFQPRDSAYEQYF. Here the CDR3 DNA reads TGTGCCAGCAGTTACTTCCAGCCTAGGGACTCGGCCTACGAGCAGTACTTC.

This clonotype appeared many times. The V gene is TRBV11-2, the J gene TRBJ2-3; D ambiguous. The CDR3 is 12 residues long. Germline V CDR1 and CDR2: SGHAT, FQNNGV. Trimming took off 6 bases at V and 0 bases at J, with 4 bases between the two ends. The CDR3 DNA reads TGTGCCAGCAGGACTAGCACAGATACGCAGTATTTT. Its protein product is CASRTSTDTQYF. The entire variable domain, with the rest obtained from reference TRBV11-2 and TRBJ2-3, is as follows: EAGVAQSPRYKIIEKRQSVAFWCNPISGHATLYWYQQILGQGPKLLIQFQNNGVVDDSQLPKDRFSAERLKGVDSTLKIQPAKLEDSAVYLCASRTSTDTQYFGPGTRLTVL.

The CDR3 DNA is TGTGCCAGCAGTTTCTCGGGGACAGGGGGGAACTATGGCTACACCTTC. Protein: CASSFSGTGGNYGYTF. The rearrangement uses TRBV25-1 and TRBJ1-2, with 11 bases that match TRBD1. Trimming cost V 5 bases and J 2 bases; bases outside gene matches: 7. Germline V gene sequence: CDR1 MGHDK, CDR2 SYGVNS. The CDR3 has 16 residues.

This clonotype was recorded many times. The rearrangement links TRBV20-1 to TRBJ2-3; D is unresolved. CDR3 length: 12 amino acids. Germline lookup yields CDR1 DFQATT and CDR2 SNEGSKA (reference sequence). Trimming pared 6 bases from V and 1 base from J, leaving 8 bases between. As DNA, the CDR3 is TGCAGTGCCACCCGGGGCACAGATACGCAGTATTTT. As protein: CSATRGTDTQYF.

This clonotype has a count of ten or more. V usage is TRBV11-2 and J usage is TRBJ2-3, with D tentatively TRBD1 (6 bases). Germline V CDR1 and CDR2: SGHAT, FQNNGV. This CDR3 has 15 amino acids. V dropped 4 bases and J dropped 0 bases, with 11 bases sitting between them. Here the CDR3 reads CASSSGQISTDTQYF. CDR3 nucleotide sequence: TGTGCCAGCAGCTCAGGACAGATAAGCACAGATACGCAGTATTTT.

The chain employs TRBV20-1 and TRBJ1-2; D perhaps matches TRBD1 (6 bases). This CDR3 is built from 14 residues. CDR1 and CDR2 (germline): DFQATT, SNEGSKA (reference sequence). The ends were cut back, 2 bases at V and 4 bases at J, with 14 bases in the middle. The CDR3, as DNA: TGCAGTGCTAGAATTCCCGACAGGTTCTATGGCTACACCTTC. It encodes CSARIPDRFYGYTF.

This clonotype has just a few counts. V usage is TRBV7-2 and J usage is TRBJ1-2; D may be TRBD1 (5 bases). The V gene lost 4 bases and the J gene lost 8 bases, with 14 bases spanning the gap. The CDR3 contains 13 residues. The germline V gene encodes CDR1 SGHTA and CDR2 FQGNSA. CDR3 sequence reads: CASSSTGTGGYTF. Written as DNA, the CDR3 is TGTGCCAGCAGCTCAACCGGGACGGGGGGCTACACCTTC.

J is TRBJ2-3 and V is TRBV19; D remains ambiguous. Germline lookup yields CDR1 LNHDA and CDR2 SQIVND (reference sequence). Trimming shortened V by 0 bases and J by 6 bases, and 4 bases separated the two germline ends. This CDR3 comprises 12 residues. In nucleotides, the CDR3 is TGTGCCAGTAGTATAGATAGGGATACGCAGTATTTT. It specifies CASSIDRDTQYF.